This T cell receptor (beta chain) was recovered during a study of a mutant IDH1 vaccine in newly diagnosed glioma. Note on this clone: Its antigen is not identified.

Time point defined: week 47, end of study. Each dose delivered 300 ug of mutant IDH1 20-mer peptide subcutaneously with imiquimod. J was trimmed by 6 bases and V by 4 bases; bases with no gene match: 12. The germline CDR1 and CDR2 sequences are SEHNR and FQNEAQ (reference sequence). This CDR3 contains 16 residues. Repertoires were generated with immunoSEQ multiplex PCR, while TCRdb's copy carries only in-frame clones and drops some. This sample carries roughly 34,000 clones, approximately 83% of them seen once, and the ten largest clones take around 29%. The V and J genes are TRBV7-9 and TRBJ1-2; 9 bases fit TRBD1. Specimen: PBMCs, collected from a glioma patient whose treatment included an IDH1 peptide vaccine. This clonotype was obtained from a man younger than 45 with glioma. In DNA, the CDR3 is TGTGCCAGCAGCTCCCCTTGGAGGGACAGGGAGGATGGCTACACCTTC. Protein: CASSSPWRDREDGYTF.